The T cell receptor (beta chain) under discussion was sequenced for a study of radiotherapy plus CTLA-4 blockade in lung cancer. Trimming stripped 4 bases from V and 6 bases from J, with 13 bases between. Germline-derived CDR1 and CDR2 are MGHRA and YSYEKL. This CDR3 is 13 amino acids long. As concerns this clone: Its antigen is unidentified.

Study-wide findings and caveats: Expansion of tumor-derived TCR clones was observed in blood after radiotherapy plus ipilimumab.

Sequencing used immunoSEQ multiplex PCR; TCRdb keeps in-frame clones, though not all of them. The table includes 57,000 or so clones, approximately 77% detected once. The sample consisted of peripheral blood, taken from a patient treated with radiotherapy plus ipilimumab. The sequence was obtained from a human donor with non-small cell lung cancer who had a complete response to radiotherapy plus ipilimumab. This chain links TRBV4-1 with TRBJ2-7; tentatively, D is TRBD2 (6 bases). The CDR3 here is CASSLPGGREQYF. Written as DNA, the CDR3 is TGCGCCAGCAGCCTCCCCGGGGGACGCGAGCAGTACTTC.